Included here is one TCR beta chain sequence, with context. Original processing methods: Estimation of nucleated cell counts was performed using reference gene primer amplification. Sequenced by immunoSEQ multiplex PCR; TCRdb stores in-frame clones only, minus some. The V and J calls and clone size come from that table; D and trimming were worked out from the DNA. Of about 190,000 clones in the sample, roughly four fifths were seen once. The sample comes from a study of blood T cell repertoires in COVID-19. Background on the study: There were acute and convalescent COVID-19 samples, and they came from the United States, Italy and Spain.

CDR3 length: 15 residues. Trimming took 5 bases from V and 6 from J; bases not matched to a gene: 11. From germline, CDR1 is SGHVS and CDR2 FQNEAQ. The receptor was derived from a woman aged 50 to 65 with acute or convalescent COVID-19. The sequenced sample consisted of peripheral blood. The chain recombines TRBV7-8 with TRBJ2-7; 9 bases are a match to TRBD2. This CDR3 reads CASSRGREGRSEQYF. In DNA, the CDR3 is TGTGCCAGCAGCCGAGGGCGGGAGGGCCGAAGCGAGCAGTACTTC.